This T cell receptor (beta chain) was identified in a study of blood T cell repertoires in COVID-19. Across the whole study: Acute and convalescent COVID-19 specimens originated in the United States, Italy and Spain. PBMCs, B-cell-depleted T cells, or T cells were the source of the cDNA or gDNA that made up the material.

TCRdb's table, derived via immunoSEQ multiplex PCR, lists solely in-frame clones and lacks some. The sample carries approximately 15,000 clones, 65% to 90% recorded once. The V and J ends lost 8 bases and 3 bases respectively, with 11 bases between them. Germline loops: CDR1 LNHDA, CDR2 SQIVND (reference sequence). The CDR3 is 12 residues long. The chain recombines TRBV19 with TRBJ2-7, with D perhaps matching TRBD1 (5 bases). The clonotype originates from a woman aged 50 to 60 with active or convalescent COVID-19. Specimen: peripheral blood. The CDR3 DNA reads as TGTGCCAGTGGCCAGCAGGGCTACGAGCAGTACTTC. It specifies CASGQQGYEQYF.